The 28 T cell receptor beta chains below all came from one sample that was sequenced in a study of human T cells and chemical hapten exposure. TCRdb itself ran the RACE reads through MiXCR, one entry per CDR3 protein. The sample shows 84,000 or so distinct CDR3 sequences, around 8.8% of them seen only once. Specified time point: pre-sensitization, week 0. Treatment: therapeutic diphenylcyclopropenone sensitization with weekly scalp DPC. The sample consisted of whole blood, taken in connection with sensitization to the hapten diphenylcyclopropenone (DPC). The receptors were gathered from a man between 40 and 49 years old with alopecia areata. Some clones in this sample may be carry-over from other donors' samples.

The V and J genes are TRBV5-1 and TRBJ1-2; D not resolved. Germline CDR1 and CDR2: SGHRS and YFSETQ. This CDR3 has 12 amino acids. V lost 7 bases and J 8 bases, leaving 15 bases between the germline ends. This CDR3 reads CASGRVGEGYTF. CDR3 nucleotide sequence: TGCGCCAGCGGACGTGTGGGAGAGGGCTACACCTTC.

The rearrangement joins TRBV5-1 to TRBJ2-3; 11 bases match TRBD2. From germline, CDR1 is SGHRS and CDR2 YFSETQ. The V and J ends lost 0 bases and 2 bases, in that order; junction bases with no gene match: 8. There are 18 residues in the CDR3. CDR3 loop: CASSLAIAGGPSTDTQYF. DNA of the CDR3: TGCGCCAGCAGCTTGGCGATAGCGGGAGGGCCCTCCACAGATACGCAGTATTTT.

The genes are TRBV10-3 and TRBJ2-1; TRBD2 is a possible D gene (6 bases). The CDR3 contains 16 residues. CDR1 ENHRY and CDR2 SYGVKD come from the germline V gene. The germline V and J ends were trimmed by 0 bases and 9 bases, with 18 bases remaining between them. The CDR3 region is CAISESMAGSLTEQFF. CDR3 coding DNA: TGTGCCATCAGTGAGTCGATGGCGGGGTCATTGACTGAGCAGTTCTTC.

Only a few counts were recorded for this clonotype. This chain uses TRBV7-6 with TRBJ2-6; a possible D gene is TRBD1 (6 bases). Trimming left V 7 bases short and J 1 base short, with 20 bases between. CDR3 length: 18 amino acids. In germline, CDR1 is SGHVS, CDR2 FNYEAQ. CDR3 protein: CASTEYTGLASGANVLTF. The CDR3 bases are TGTGCCAGCACCGAATATACAGGGCTGGCTTCTGGGGCCAACGTCCTGACTTTC.

The chain uses TRBV28 and TRBJ2-1; D possibly uses TRBD1 or TRBD2 (6 bases each). V lost 8 bases and J lost 8, with 19 bases in between. CDR1 is MDHEN and CDR2 is SYDVKM in the germline V gene. This CDR3 contains 14 residues. This chain's CDR3 is CASFGGYIGDEQFF. Written as DNA, the CDR3 is TGTGCCAGCTTCGGGGGCTATATCGGGGATGAGCAGTTCTTC.

This clonotype was recorded many times. V and J are TRBV7-2 and TRBJ1-2; maybe TRBD1 (6 bases). There are 15 residues in the CDR3. Germline lookup yields CDR1 SGHTA and CDR2 FQGNSA. V was pared by 4 bases and J by 3 bases, with 15 bases between. The CDR3 is CASSSHQGSDYGYTF. Written as DNA, the CDR3 is TGTGCCAGCAGCTCCCACCAGGGGTCCGACTATGGCTACACCTTC.

This clonotype was recorded a few times. The chain's CDR3 is CASSLRVGQGFTEAFF. The CDR3 DNA follows: TGTGCCAGCAGTTTAAGGGTGGGACAGGGATTCACTGAAGCTTTCTTT. V gene TRBV28 combines with J gene TRBJ1-1; 9 positions agree with TRBD1. This CDR3 has 16 amino acids. V trimming: 2 bases; J trimming: 4 bases; junction bases outside the gene matches: 8. From germline, CDR1 is MDHEN and CDR2 SYDVKM.

This clonotype was seen a few times. J is TRBJ2-3 and V is TRBV7-9, with a possible D match to TRBD2 (6 bases). V was pared by 5 bases and J by 9 bases, with 21 bases between. CDR3 length: 15 amino acids. The germline V gene has CDR1 SEHNR and CDR2 FQNEAQ (reference sequence). The CDR3 sequence: CASSPGASAAATQYF. CDR3 in DNA: TGTGCCAGCAGCCCCGGGGCTAGCGCCGCAGCAACGCAGTATTTT.

This clonotype has more than one count but fewer than ten. The chain employs TRBV27 and TRBJ1-5; 7 nucleotides match TRBD1. CDR1 and CDR2 from the germline V gene are MNHEY and SMNVEV (reference sequence). CDR3 length: 17 amino acids. The ends lost 5 bases at V and 3 bases at J; junction bases unmatched: 13. The CDR3 DNA reads TGTGCCAGCAGTACGACGATAAAGGGGGCGCACAATCAGCCCCAGCATTTT. Translating gives CASSTTIKGAHNQPQHF.

In its sample, this clonotype was seen a few times. V gene TRBV7-2 combines with J gene TRBJ2-3; D may correspond to TRBD1 or TRBD2 (5 bases each). The CDR3 covers 16 residues. V lost 2 bases, J lost 2 bases, and 14 bases lay in between. Germline CDR1 is SGHTA and CDR2 is FQGNSA. The CDR3 loop reads CASSLRPGTLTDTQYF. The CDR3, as DNA: TGTGCCAGCAGCTTAAGGCCGGGGACGCTCACAGATACGCAGTATTTT. Based on the CDR3 plus reference TRBV7-2 and TRBJ2-3, the full variable domain is GAGVSQSPSNKVTEKGKDVELRCDPISGHTALYWYRQSLGQGLEFLIYFQGNSAPDKSGLPSDRFSAERTGGSVSTLTIQRTQQEDSAVYLCASSLRPGTLTDTQYFGPGTRLTVL.

The table lists this clonotype with many counts. J is TRBJ2-5 and V is TRBV9; D gene unclear. The CDR3 has 14 residues. CDR1 and CDR2 from the germline V gene are SGDLS and YYNGEE. The V end was cut by 0 bases, the J end by 5 bases, with 11 bases between. The CDR3: CASSVGPSLETQYF. The CDR3 region has the DNA TGTGCCAGCAGCGTAGGCCCCTCCTTGGAGACCCAGTACTTC.

On this clonotype: A much larger clone sits a single nucleotide away, making a read error possible. Here the CDR3 reads CSVYRQVGRWDQLQHF. In DNA form, the CDR3 reads TGCAGCGTTTACAGACAAGTAGGGCGATGGGATCAGCTCCAGCATTTT. V gene TRBV29-1 combines with J gene TRBJ1-5; D is unresolved. This CDR3 is built from 16 residues. The V gene's germline CDR1 is SQVTM and CDR2 ANQGSEA. Full variable domain (missing parts from reference TRBV29-1 and TRBJ1-5): SAVISQKPSRDICQRGTSLTIQCQVDSQVTMMFWYRQQPGQSLTLIATANQGSEATYESGFVIDKFPISRPNLTFSTLTVSNMSPEDSSIYLCSVYRQVGRWDQLQHFGDGTRLSIL.

The table lists this clonotype with a few counts. The chain links TRBV5-1 to TRBJ2-4; D gene uncertain. Deletions cut 1 base from V and 7 bases from J, with 3 bases between. The CDR3 is 11 residues long. Germline CDR1 and CDR2: SGHRS and YFSETQ. In nucleotides, the CDR3 is TGCGCCAGCAGCTTGAGTAACATTCAGTACTTC. Encoded protein: CASSLSNIQYF.

This clonotype was seen many times. The chain employs TRBV7-2 and TRBJ2-7; the match to TRBD1 covers 7 bases. Germline values: CDR1 SGHTA, CDR2 FQGNSA. The CDR3 sequence is 14 residues long. V lost 5 bases to trimming and J lost 2 bases; unmatched junction nucleotides: 6. The CDR3 protein is CASSPRGMTYEQYF. The CDR3 DNA is TGTGCCAGCAGCCCCAGGGGGATGACCTACGAGCAGTACTTC.

At least ten counts were recorded for this clonotype. The chain recombines TRBV6-2 or TRBV6-3 with TRBJ2-1; 7 positions match TRBD2. Trimming took 2 bases from V and 4 from J; bases not matched to a gene: 8. CDR1 MNHEY and CDR2 SVGEGT come from the germline V gene. CDR3 length: 16 amino acids. The CDR3, as DNA: TGTGCCAGCAGTTACGCTCGACTAGCACGATACAATGAGCAGTTCTTC. Translation: CASSYARLARYNEQFF.

This clonotype was found a few times. This chain uses TRBV7-7 with TRBJ2-7; 9 bases line up with TRBD1. The CDR3 runs to 15 residues. From germline, CDR1 is SSHAT and CDR2 FNYEAQ (reference sequence). The CDR3 DNA is TGTGCTAGCAGCCGGGACAGGGTATCCTCCTACGAGCAGTACGTC. This codes for CASSRDRVSSYEQYV.

This clonotype occurred a few times. The chain couples TRBV28 to TRBJ1-5; TRBD1 aligns across 9 bases. Trimming cost V 6 bases and J 6 bases; bases outside gene matches: 6. The CDR3 has 14 amino acids. Germline V gene sequence: CDR1 MDHEN, CDR2 SYDVKM. Written as DNA, the CDR3 is TGTGCCAGCAGCTCTGGACAGGGGAGTCAGCCCCAGCATTTT. This codes for CASSSGQGSQPQHF. Combining the CDR3 with reference TRBV28 and TRBJ1-5 gives the whole variable domain DVKVTQSSRYLVKRTGEKVFLECVQDMDHENMFWYRQDPGLGLRLIYFSYDVKMKEKGDIPEGYSVSREKKERFSLILESASTNQTSMYLCASSSGQGSQPQHFGDGTRLSIL.

A few counts support this clonotype. This rearrangement joins TRBV12-3 or TRBV12-4 to TRBJ1-1; tentative D call: TRBD1 (5 bases). The CDR3 is 12 residues long. V lost 4 bases and J lost 7, with 10 bases in between. CDR3 sequence (DNA): TGTGCCAGCAGTTCCGGGACCGGTGAAGCTTTCTTT. This encodes CASSSGTGEAFF.

This clonotype was detected ten times or more. This chain connects TRBV27 to TRBJ1-5, with 11 bases identical to TRBD1. The germline V gene encodes CDR1 MNHEY and CDR2 SMNVEV (reference sequence). The CDR3 runs to 16 residues. V was pared by 3 bases and J by 2 bases, with 3 bases of the junction left unmatched. The chain's CDR3 is CASSFRTGGGNQPQHF. CDR3 DNA: TGTGCCAGCAGTTTCCGGACAGGGGGCGGCAATCAGCCCCAGCATTTT.

The rearrangement joins TRBV2 to TRBJ1-1; TRBD1 matches 9 bases. V lost 5 bases, J lost 1 base, and 11 bases stayed unmatched. This CDR3 comprises 17 residues. Germline V gene lookup returns CDR1 SNHLY and CDR2 FYNNEI. CDR3 protein: CASSHRGPMYTNTEAFF. The CDR3 DNA is TGTGCCAGCAGTCACAGGGGGCCCATGTATACGAACACTGAAGCTTTCTTT.

Of note for this clonotype: With a much larger clone just one base away, this may be a read error. This chain joins TRBV6-6 and TRBJ1-1; D unresolved. This CDR3 is built from 15 residues. Germline CDR1 MNHNY, CDR2 SVGAGI (reference sequence). The CDR3 region has the DNA TGTGACAGCAGCCACAACCCCATTTTGAACACTGAAGCTTTCTTT. This gives the protein CDSSHNPILNTEAFF.

This clonotype was picked up many times. This sequence joins TRBV19 and TRBJ1-1, with 7 bases aligning to TRBD1. CDR1 is LNHDA and CDR2 is SQIVND in the germline V gene (reference sequence). CDR3 size: 15 residues. Losses at the gene ends were 5 bases for V and 1 base for J; bases not matched to a gene: 7. The CDR3 loop is CASSLQGSGNTEAFF. CDR3 nucleotide sequence: TGTGCCAGTAGTCTACAGGGGTCGGGGAACACTGAAGCTTTCTTT.

V is TRBV30 and J is TRBJ2-3; TRBD2 matches at 9 bases. CDR1 and CDR2 from the germline V gene are GTSNPN and SVGIG (reference sequence). V trimming: 0 bases; J trimming: 5 bases; junction bases outside the gene matches: 6. The CDR3 is made up of 15 amino acids. CDR3 amino acids: CAWSVVAGAGDTQYF. CDR3 bases: TGTGCCTGGAGTGTAGTAGCGGGAGCAGGAGATACGCAGTATTTT. Full variable domain (missing parts from reference TRBV30 and TRBJ2-3): SQTIHQWPATLVQPVGSPLSLECTVEGTSNPNLYWYRQAAGRGLQLLFYSVGIGQISSEVPQNLSASRPQDRQFILSSKKLLLSDSGFYLCAWSVVAGAGDTQYFGPGTRLTVL.

This clonotype was seen ten or more times. As DNA, the CDR3 is TGCAGTGCTAGGGGACTAGCGGGAAATGAGCAGTTCTTC. Protein sequence: CSARGLAGNEQFF. The rearrangement joins TRBV20-1 to TRBJ2-1; 13 nucleotides line up with TRBD2. Trimming took 3 bases from V and 7 from J; bases not matched to a gene: 0. The CDR3 spans 13 residues. Germline assignment: CDR1 DFQATT and CDR2 SNEGSKA (reference sequence).

A few counts support this clonotype. The chain combines TRBV4-3 with TRBJ1-5; no clear D gene. From germline, CDR1 is LGHNA and CDR2 YSLEER. This CDR3 comprises 18 residues. The V end was cut by 0 bases, the J end by 0 bases, with 15 bases between. This chain's CDR3 is CASSQDPPDLYSNQPQHF. CDR3 sequence (DNA): TGCGCCAGCAGCCAAGATCCACCGGATCTCTATAGCAATCAGCCCCAGCATTTT.

This clonotype was observed at least ten times. The V gene is TRBV16, the J gene TRBJ1-1; TRBD1 matches at 9 bases. Unmatched junction bases numbered 9, after V lost 4 bases and J lost 9 bases. Germline CDR1 is KGHSY and CDR2 is FQNENV. This CDR3 has 14 amino acids. CDR3 protein: CASSPRTGAYKAFF. The CDR3 nucleotides are TGTGCCAGCAGCCCTAGGACAGGGGCTTACAAAGCTTTCTTT.

V usage is TRBV24-1 and J usage is TRBJ2-1; possible D gene TRBD2, 6 bases. This CDR3 contains 13 residues. CDR1 KGHDR and CDR2 SFDVKD come from the germline V gene. V lost 1 base to trimming and J lost 7 bases, with 7 bases between them. CDR3 in DNA: TGTGCCACCAGTGATTTCGGGGGAAATGAGCAGTTCTTC. Translated, it gives CATSDFGGNEQFF.

This clonotype was detected many times. The chain carries TRBV20-1 and TRBJ1-6; D is undetermined. Germline V gene lookup returns CDR1 DFQATT and CDR2 SNEGSKA (reference sequence). Deletions cut 1 base from V and 2 bases from J, with 6 bases between. This CDR3 contains 14 residues. DNA for the CDR3: TGCAGTGCTAGAGGGGCCGCCTATAATTCACCCCTCCACTTT. It specifies CSARGAAYNSPLHF.